Presented here are 32 T cell receptor beta chains from one specimen sequenced in a study of blood T cell repertoires in COVID-19. Profiling relied on immunoSEQ multiplex PCR, and the TCRdb table lists in-frame clones only, not all of them. The sample has some 130,000 clones, roughly 90% seen once; the top ten hold 4.3%. The sequenced material came from peripheral blood. Every receptor here comes from a man between 60 and 75 years old with COVID-19, enrolled during active disease.

CDR3 sequence (DNA): TGTGCCAGCAGCGCCTCTGGGGCAGTAGCTCGGGCTTTCTTT. This sequence encodes CASSASGAVARAFF. This sequence joins TRBV7-2 and TRBJ1-1, with TRBD1 as a possible D gene (5 bases). The CDR3 spans 14 residues. V was pared by 5 bases and J by 11 bases, with 21 bases between. The germline V gene has CDR1 SGHTA and CDR2 FQGNSA.

The chain combines TRBV7-6 with TRBJ1-6; D perhaps matches TRBD1 (5 bases). The V end was cut by 5 bases, the J end by 9 bases, with 20 bases between. The CDR3 sequence is 16 residues long. The germline gives CDR1 SGHVS, CDR2 FNYEAQ. CDR3 DNA: TGTGCCAGCAGCCTCGGGGGGTCGCCGAGATCTTCACCCCTCCACTTT. Its translation: CASSLGGSPRSSPLHF. The full variable domain, in which reference TRBV7-6 and TRBJ1-6 provide the parts outside the CDR3, is GAGVSQSPRYKVTKRGQDVALRCDPISGHVSLYWYRQALGQGPEFLTYFNYEAQQDKSGLPNDRFSAERPEGSISTLTIQRTEQRDSAMYRCASSLGGSPRSSPLHFGNGTRLTVT.

This CDR3 reads CSPANEKLFF. In DNA, the CDR3 is TGTTCACCGGCTAATGAAAAACTGTTTTTT. This chain joins TRBV7-3 and TRBJ1-4; D uncertain. In germline, CDR1 is SGHTA, CDR2 FQGTGA. This CDR3 has 10 amino acids.

The CDR3 loop reads CASSPSGGAGNEQFF. The CDR3 DNA sequence: TGTGCCAGCAGTCCTAGCGGGGGGGCCGGTAATGAGCAGTTCTTC. This chain joins TRBV6-5 and TRBJ2-1; TRBD2 matches 12 bases. Germline V gives CDR1 MNHEY, CDR2 SVGAGI. This CDR3 has 15 amino acids. J lost 7 bases, V lost 5 bases, and 6 bases had no gene match.

The chain links TRBV27 to TRBJ1-5, with TRBD1 identical over 8 bases. CDR1 MNHEY and CDR2 SMNVEV come from the germline V gene (reference sequence). The CDR3 is made up of 17 amino acids. V was pared by 5 bases and J by 1 base, with 10 bases of the junction left unmatched. The CDR3 reads CASSLLPTGASNQPQHF. The CDR3 DNA follows: TGTGCCAGCAGTCTGCTCCCGACAGGGGCAAGCAATCAGCCCCAGCATTTT.

V usage is TRBV9 and J usage is TRBJ1-4; possibly TRBD1 for D (6 bases). The V gene's germline CDR1 is SGDLS and CDR2 YYNGEE. This CDR3 has 14 amino acids. With 4 bases removed from V and 6 bases from J, the gap between germline ends came to 13 bases. The CDR3 region has the DNA TGTGCCAGCAGCCCTAGGGACACGGATGAAAAACTGTTTTTT. Amino acid sequence: CASSPRDTDEKLFF.

The genes are TRBV5-4 and TRBJ1-5; D not resolved. CDR3 length: 15 amino acids. The germline V gene encodes CDR1 SGHNT and CDR2 YYREEE (reference sequence). The V end was cut by 4 bases, the J end by 0 bases, with 11 bases between. The CDR3 sequence is CASSLTADSNQPQHF. Here the CDR3 DNA reads TGTGCCAGCAGCCTTACCGCAGATAGCAATCAGCCCCAGCATTTT.

This clone was picked up many times. The V gene is TRBV4-3, the J gene TRBJ2-1, with D possibly matching TRBD1 (6 bases). The CDR3 is 15 amino acids. Germline values: CDR1 LGHNA, CDR2 YSLEER. V was cut by 0 bases and J by 8 bases, with 14 bases left in between. CDR3 protein: CASSQDRIGGDEQFF. Here the CDR3 DNA reads TGCGCCAGCAGCCAAGATCGGATAGGGGGTGATGAGCAGTTCTTC.

The chain links TRBV27 to TRBJ2-2; TRBD1 agrees at 10 bases. V was clipped by 7 bases and J by 6 bases; unmatched bases: 2. CDR1 and CDR2 (germline): MNHEY, SMNVEV (reference sequence). The CDR3 has 13 residues. DNA for the CDR3: TGTGCCAGCACGGACAGGGGGTCCGGGGAGCTGTTTTTT. It translates to CASTDRGSGELFF.

The gene calls are TRBV18 and TRBJ1-4, with D hard to call. Trimming left V 1 base short and J 6 bases short, with 6 bases between. CDR3 length equals 13 residues. Germline V gene sequence: CDR1 KGHSH, CDR2 LQKENI. The CDR3 nucleotides are TGTGCCAGCTCACCACAGCCCGATGAAAAACTGTTTTTT. Its translation is CASSPQPDEKLFF.

The chain uses TRBV5-1 and TRBJ2-5, with TRBD2 matching over 12 bases. Germline CDR1 and CDR2: SGHRS and YFSETQ. The CDR3 has 17 amino acids. J gave up 5 bases and V 4 bases, and 12 bases lay outside the gene matches. DNA of the CDR3: TGCGCCAGCAGCCGCCGGTCTAGCGGGGGGGCCGTGGAGACCCAGTACTTC. It specifies CASSRRSSGGAVETQYF.

This clone appeared a few times. The chain couples TRBV5-8 to TRBJ1-5; D not resolved. This CDR3 has 10 amino acids. Deletions cut 4 bases from V and 9 bases from J, with 5 bases between. Germline CDR1 is SGHTS and CDR2 is YDEGEE. CDR3 bases: TGTGCCAGCAGCCGGGGGCCCCAGCATTTT. Translated: CASSRGPQHF.

CDR3 loop: CASSLSDRLGYGYTF. The CDR3 DNA reads as TGTGCCAGCAGCTTATCCGACCGACTAGGCTATGGCTACACCTTC. This chain joins TRBV7-9 and TRBJ1-2; no reliable D call. The CDR3 is 15 amino acids. V was cut by 2 bases and J by 4 bases, with 14 bases left in between. CDR1 is SEHNR, CDR2 FQNEAQ, per germline (reference sequence). The entire variable domain, with the rest obtained from reference TRBV7-9 and TRBJ1-2, is as follows: DTGVSQNPRHKITKRGQNVTFRCDPISEHNRLYWYRQTLGQGPEFLTYFQNEAQLEKSRLLSDRFSAERPKGSFSTLEIQRTEQGDSAMYLCASSLSDRLGYGYTFGSGTRLTVV.

The CDR3 loop is CASSPPADRVAFF. The CDR3 DNA sequence: TGTGCCAGCAGTCCCCCAGCGGACAGGGTGGCTTTCTTT. The chain carries TRBV28 and TRBJ1-1, with 8 bases matching TRBD1. CDR1 is MDHEN, CDR2 SYDVKM, per germline. Trimming at V came to 5 bases and at J to 11 bases, leaving 10 bases not matched to a gene. The CDR3 sequence is 13 residues long. Using reference TRBV28 and TRBJ1-1 for the parts outside the CDR3, the full variable domain is DVKVTQSSRYLVKRTGEKVFLECVQDMDHENMFWYRQDPGLGLRLIYFSYDVKMKEKGDIPEGYSVSREKKERFSLILESASTNQTSMYLCASSPPADRVAFFGQGTRLTVV.

V usage is TRBV7-2 and J usage is TRBJ2-7, with 9 nucleotides matching TRBD1. CDR1 is SGHTA, CDR2 FQGNSA, per germline. The V and J ends lost 2 bases and 5 bases, in that order; junction bases with no gene match: 10. The CDR3 runs 16 residues. CDR3 sequence reads: CASSLNRDRATHEQYF. In DNA, the CDR3 is TGTGCCAGCAGCTTAAACCGGGACAGGGCCACCCACGAGCAGTACTTC.

J is TRBJ1-1 and V is TRBV5-6; D remains unclear. The CDR3 is made up of 12 amino acids. Germline CDR1 is SGHDT and CDR2 is YYEEEE. With 4 bases removed from V and 6 bases from J, the gap between germline ends came to 10 bases. Written as DNA, the CDR3 is TGTGCCAGCAGCCTTGGACTGTCTGAAGCTTTCTTT. This gives the protein CASSLGLSEAFF.

The chain links TRBV5-1 to TRBJ1-1; possible D gene TRBD1, 6 bases. The CDR3 sequence is 13 residues long. The germline V gene has CDR1 SGHRS and CDR2 YFSETQ. V was shortened by 2 bases and J by 11 bases, with 16 bases between the two germline ends. CDR3 nucleotide sequence: TGCGCCAGCAGCTTTTCCGACAGGCAAGAGGCTTTCTTT. This sequence encodes CASSFSDRQEAFF.

The chain links TRBV21-1 to TRBJ2-5; the table's D gene call, TRBD2, was not cross checked with the DNA. TRBV21-1 is flagged as a pseudogene. This CDR3 comprises 15 residues. Here the CDR3 DNA reads TGTGCCAGCAGCAAACGGGGGGGTCAAGCAGAGACCCAGTACTTC. It is translated as CASSKRGGQAETQYF.

The chain carries TRBV7-8 and TRBJ2-5; D not resolved. Germline CDR1 and CDR2: SGHVS and FQNEAQ. The CDR3 is 14 residues long. V shed 6 bases and J shed 5 bases, with 16 bases lying between them. The CDR3 protein is CASSPTSGFETQYF. The CDR3 nucleotides read TGTGCCAGCAGTCCCACCTCCGGGTTCGAGACCCAGTACTTC. The entire variable domain, with the rest obtained from reference TRBV7-8 and TRBJ2-5, is as follows: GAGVSQSPRYKVAKRGQDVALRCDPISGHVSLFWYQQALGQGPEFLTYFQNEAQLDKSGLPSDRFFAERPEGSVSTLKIQRTQQEDSAVYLCASSPTSGFETQYFGPGTRLLVL.

J is TRBJ2-7 and V is TRBV6-5, with D perhaps TRBD2 (5 bases). The CDR3 is made up of 15 amino acids. V lost 0 bases to trimming and J lost 2 bases, with 11 bases between them. Germline V gene data show CDR1 as MNHEY and CDR2 as SVGAGI. Written as DNA, the CDR3 is TGTGCCAGCAGTTACTCCAGAGGAGGAGCCTACGAGCAGTACTTC. It yields the protein CASSYSRGGAYEQYF.

The rearrangement uses TRBV27 and TRBJ1-1; D is possibly TRBD1 (6 bases). V was trimmed by 2 bases and J by 0 bases, leaving 10 bases between them. The CDR3 sequence is 15 residues long. Germline loops: CDR1 MNHEY, CDR2 SMNVEV (reference sequence). CDR3 region: CASSLKGHLNTEAFF. The DNA for the CDR3 is TGTGCCAGCAGTTTAAAGGGACATCTGAACACTGAAGCTTTCTTT.

This chain joins TRBV11-2 and TRBJ1-1; 9 nucleotides match TRBD1. The CDR3 extends over 14 amino acids. With V trimmed by 5 bases and J by 6 bases, 7 bases remained unmatched. Germline-derived CDR1 and CDR2 are SGHAT and FQNNGV. The DNA of the CDR3 is TGTGCCAGCAGCCTCCCCAGACAGGGGGCTGAAGCTTTCTTT. Amino acid sequence: CASSLPRQGAEAFF.

This chain connects TRBV30 to TRBJ2-5; D not certain. Germline loops: CDR1 GTSNPN, CDR2 SVGIG (reference sequence). The CDR3 loop spans 13 amino acids. Trimming shortened V by 4 bases and J by 0 bases, and 9 bases separated the two germline ends. The CDR3 protein is CAWTREYQETQYF. The CDR3 nucleotides are TGTGCCTGGACCCGTGAGTACCAAGAGACCCAGTACTTC.

The chain recombines TRBV3-1 (or the pseudogene TRBV3-2) with TRBJ1-2; possible D gene TRBD1, 6 bases. Germline CDR1 and CDR2: LGHDT and YNNKEL (reference sequence). V was pared by 5 bases and J by 6 bases, with 22 bases between. This CDR3 contains 16 residues. This CDR3 is CASSSPRDTTTNGYTF. DNA of the CDR3: TGTGCCAGCAGCTCCCCCCGGGACACGACAACTAATGGCTACACCTTC.

The V and J genes are TRBV5-1 and TRBJ2-1; a possible D gene is TRBD2 (5 bases). Germline lookup yields CDR1 SGHRS and CDR2 YFSETQ. The CDR3 loop spans 16 amino acids. With 1 base removed from V and 10 bases from J, the gap between germline ends came to 21 bases. CDR3 bases: TGCGCCAGCAGCTTGTATACGGGGTCTTCGTTGGGGGAGCAGTTCTTC. Translating it yields CASSLYTGSSLGEQFF.

The chain couples TRBV10-3 to TRBJ1-1; D is possibly TRBD1 (6 bases). This CDR3 is 15 amino acids long. Germline loops: CDR1 ENHRY, CDR2 SYGVKD. The V end lost 6 bases, the J end lost 7 bases, and 21 bases lay between the germline ends. Here the CDR3 reads CAISYDSQGSGEAFF. Written as DNA, the CDR3 is TGTGCCATCAGCTATGACTCTCAGGGGAGCGGTGAAGCTTTCTTT.

The J gene is TRBJ1-2, the V gene TRBV3-1 (or the pseudogene TRBV3-2); D is perhaps TRBD1 (5 bases). V was pared by 2 bases and J by 6 bases, with 16 bases between. This CDR3 comprises 15 residues. The germline V gene has CDR1 LGHDT and CDR2 YNNKEL (reference sequence). The CDR3 bases are TGTGCCAGCAGCCAAAGAGGGGAGGGCGTCAATGGCTACACCTTC. It codes for CASSQRGEGVNGYTF.

This rearrangement joins TRBV6-6 to TRBJ1-4, with 12 bases fitting TRBD1. The CDR3 has 19 amino acids. The V and J ends lost 6 bases and 8 bases, in that order; junction bases with no gene match: 19. CDR1 is MNHNY and CDR2 is SVGAGI in the germline V gene (reference sequence). CDR3 coding DNA: TGTGCCAGCAGCTACCTATTACCCGGGACAGGGGGCGTATCGGAAAAACTGTTTTTT. Translated, it gives CASSYLLPGTGGVSEKLFF.

The V and J genes are TRBV27 and TRBJ1-5; TRBD1 aligns across 8 bases. The CDR3 totals 14 residues. The ends lost 3 bases at V and 6 bases at J; junction bases unmatched: 4. Germline lookup yields CDR1 MNHEY and CDR2 SMNVEV (reference sequence). This CDR3 reads CASSFQGARQPQHF. Written as DNA, the CDR3 is TGTGCCAGCAGTTTTCAGGGGGCGCGTCAGCCCCAGCATTTT.

This sequence joins TRBV20-1 and TRBJ1-6; D uncertain. Germline V gene lookup returns CDR1 DFQATT and CDR2 SNEGSKA (reference sequence). This CDR3 spans 11 amino acids. V was cut by 6 bases and J by 14 bases, with 14 bases left in between. This CDR3 is CSAGSEVALHF. CDR3 bases: TGCAGTGCCGGGTCGGAGGTGGCCCTCCACTTT.

About this clone itself: An end of the junction does not agree with germline; a read error may underlie this. The J gene is TRBJ1-1, the V gene TRBV6-5, with D possibly being TRBD1 (6 bases). The CDR3 runs to 14 residues. Germline CDR1 reads MNHEY; CDR2 reads SVGAGI. The CDR3 protein is CPSQGGGCPTEAFF. The CDR3 DNA sequence: TGCCCCAGCCAGGGCGGGGGCTGCCCCACTGAAGCTTTCTTT.

V and J are TRBV4-3 and TRBJ2-7, with 8 nucleotides matching TRBD1. Germline CDR1 reads LGHNA; CDR2 reads YSLEER. The V segment lost 0 bases and the J segment 3 bases; nucleotides outside the gene matches: 4. The CDR3 contains 15 residues. CDR3 coding DNA: TGCGCCAGCAGCCAAGAGGCAGGGGGCATCTACGAGCAGTACTTC. It encodes CASSQEAGGIYEQYF.